The sequence of this T cell receptor beta chain was determined in a study of shared clonotypes between healthy human individuals (dated by TCRdb to 2020 to 2021). Concerning the study at large: The cohort included three men and two women between 18 and 49 years of age. Different laboratories and diverse techniques were used to prepare libraries and sequence TCR repertoires, to increase sequencing depth and limit assay-specific biases. Leukapheresis yielded between about 0.9 and 9 billion PBMCs per donor. Per donor, three plates each were used for CD4 naive and CD4 memory, two for CD8 naive, and one for CD8 memory. Blood TCR repertoires of 5 or 6 healthy adults were deeply sequenced to estimate repertoire size and the extent of clonotype sharing between individuals.

CD8 naive samples consisted of CD45RO-negative cells that were positively selected for CCR7, yielding a CD45RA+CCR7+ population without TemRA cells. The donors were healthy, HIV-negative adults with no recently reported acute infections or vaccinations. Only Caucasian adults living in Nashville, Tennessee, USA were represented among the donors. Blood was collected by leukapheresis, and PBMCs were isolated by Ficoll-Histopaque density gradient centrifugation and then cryopreserved in liquid nitrogen vapor phase. Analytical flow cytometry was used to check the purity and quantity of every magnetically sorted T cell population. Each sorted fraction had its genomic DNA isolated and then quantified by UV absorbance on a Nanodrop 2000c. Using the deep immunoSEQ assay, TCR CDR3 regions were amplified from genomic DNA by multiplex PCR. Extracted genomic DNA from each cell subset was distributed evenly across all wells of several immunoSEQ 96-well plates, and each plate was treated as a replicate. For sorted subsets, about 210 ng of genomic DNA, equivalent to tens of thousands of T cell genomes, went into each replicate PCR. Purified libraries were measured with a Qubit 3.0 fluorometer, size-checked on a Bioanalyzer 2100, and measured again with the KAPA Library Quantification kit. Every immunoSEQ 96-well plate was sequenced on a separate single-read 150-cycle Illumina NextSeq 550 flow cell. The authors processed their data as follows. Because the immunoSEQ output held only junctional sequences and lacked quality scores, the filtering could not match the filtering applied to full-length reads. To assign V/J genes and CDR3, sequences were annotated against IMGT germline references using PyIR, a Python wrapper for IgBLAST v1.9. Reads with weak V/J assignments (E-value above 1e-6), missing CDR3, stop codons, out-of-frame junctions, or ambiguous translated residues were removed. V3J clonotypes were defined as sequences sharing the same inferred V gene, J gene, and CDR3 amino acid sequence. Percentage overlap between repertoires was computed as shared unique clonotypes divided by the size of the smaller repertoire. RTK rarefaction, the Chao1 estimator, and Recon v2.1 estimates of unobserved clonotypes were used to assess repertoire richness. Generation probabilities for all TCRbeta clonotypes obtained by the gDNA method from a handful of donors were computed using OLGA. TCRdb retrieved this table from immuneACCESS and kept in-frame rearrangements only. Not all clones are present; in checked studies, unresolved V genes account for under half, and no reason is known for the remainder. V, J and clone size were drawn from that table, and D and trimming were deduced from the DNA. The sample yields around 2.1 million clones; around 93% were counted once. Jointly, the top ten make up over 1.5% of the sample.

Note on this clone: It has no known antigen specificity. Base-call qualities are not available, and no considerably larger clone is one nucleotide away.

On the study overall, not on this receptor specifically: Even with the large sequencing depth, rarefaction of the sorted-subset datasets indicated that sequencing was incomplete. Naive subsets generally had larger estimated clonotype richness than memory subsets did. Clonotypes shared by all four sorted-subset donors showed higher generation probabilities than non-shared clonotypes. Because the study included only a small number of donors, the genetic and exposure-history diversity represented was limited. Sampling was restricted to blood, and TCR repertoires in tissue are likely to differ from TCR repertoires in blood. About 5% of naive CD4, 3.5% of naive CD8, about 2.5% of memory CD4, and about 0.4% of memory CD8 clonotypes were shared across a few donors. Pairwise subsampling led to the expectation that sequencing depth would affect the degree of clonotype sharing among donors.

Sequencing used naive CD8+ T cells from PBMCs. This sample's cell subset or site label indicates: CD45RA+CCR7+. The origin of this receptor is a man younger than 35 in good health. Some clones in this sample may be carry-over from other donors' samples.

The CDR3 is CASSPSFLGNTEAFF. The DNA sequence is TGTGCCAGCAGTCCATCCTTCTTAGGGAACACTGAAGCTTTCTTT. The chain is assembled from TRBV27 and TRBJ1-1; no D gene can be assigned with confidence. CDR1 is given as MNHEY and CDR2 as SMNVEV, both from the germline V gene (reference sequence). The trim is 5 bases for V and 1 base for J, with a gap of 14 bases between the germline ends. From the cysteine up to the phenylalanine, the CDR3 has a length of 15 residues. The CDR3 DNA has 45 bases and is translated from base 1.